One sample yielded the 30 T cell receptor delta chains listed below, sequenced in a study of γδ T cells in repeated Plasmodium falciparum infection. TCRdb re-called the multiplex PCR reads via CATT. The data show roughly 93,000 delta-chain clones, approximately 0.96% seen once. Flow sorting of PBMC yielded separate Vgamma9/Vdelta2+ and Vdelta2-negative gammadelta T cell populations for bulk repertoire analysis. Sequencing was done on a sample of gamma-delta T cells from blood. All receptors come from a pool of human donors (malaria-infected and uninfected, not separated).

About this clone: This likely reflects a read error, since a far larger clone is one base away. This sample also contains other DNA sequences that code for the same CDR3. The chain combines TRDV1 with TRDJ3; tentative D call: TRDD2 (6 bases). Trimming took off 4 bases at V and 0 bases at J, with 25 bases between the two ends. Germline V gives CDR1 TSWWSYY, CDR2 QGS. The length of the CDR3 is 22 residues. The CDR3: CALGGLPPGYLPSSWDTRQMFF. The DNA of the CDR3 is TGTGCTCTTGGGGGACTTCCTCCGGGTTACCTACCGAGCTCCTGGGACACCCGACAGATGTTTTTC.

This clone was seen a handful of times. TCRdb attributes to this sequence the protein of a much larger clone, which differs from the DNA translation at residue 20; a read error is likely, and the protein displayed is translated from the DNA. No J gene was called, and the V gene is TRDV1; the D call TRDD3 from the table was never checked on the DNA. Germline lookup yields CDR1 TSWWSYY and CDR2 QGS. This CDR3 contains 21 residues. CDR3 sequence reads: CALGEPEPRVLGEFYTDKLTF. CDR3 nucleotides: TGTGCTCTTGGGGAACCGGAACCCCGCGTACTGGGGGAATTTTACACCGATAAACTCACCTTT.

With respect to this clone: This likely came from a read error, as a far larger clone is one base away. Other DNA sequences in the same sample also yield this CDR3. CDR3 nucleotides: TGTGCTCTTGGTGAACGAAAGGACGAAAGGGGAAAGTCCCTACGTATTCCTAGGGGGGGATGGTCGGTCGATAAACTCATCTTT. The encoded protein is CALGERKDERGKSLRIPRGGWSVDKLIF. This sequence joins TRDV1 and TRDJ1, with D perhaps TRDD3 (7 bases). The J gene, left out of TCRdb, was set here by checking the DNA against germline. Germline V gene data show CDR1 as TSWWSYY and CDR2 as QGS. This CDR3 has 28 amino acids.

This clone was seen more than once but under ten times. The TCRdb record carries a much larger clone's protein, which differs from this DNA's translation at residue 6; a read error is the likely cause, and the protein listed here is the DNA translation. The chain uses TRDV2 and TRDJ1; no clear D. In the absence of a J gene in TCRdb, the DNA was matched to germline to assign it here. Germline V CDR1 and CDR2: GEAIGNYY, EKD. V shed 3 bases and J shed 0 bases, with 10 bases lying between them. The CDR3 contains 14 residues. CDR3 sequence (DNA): TGTGCCTGTGACGCTGTTTCGTACACCGATAAACTCATCTTT. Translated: CACDAVSYTDKLIF.

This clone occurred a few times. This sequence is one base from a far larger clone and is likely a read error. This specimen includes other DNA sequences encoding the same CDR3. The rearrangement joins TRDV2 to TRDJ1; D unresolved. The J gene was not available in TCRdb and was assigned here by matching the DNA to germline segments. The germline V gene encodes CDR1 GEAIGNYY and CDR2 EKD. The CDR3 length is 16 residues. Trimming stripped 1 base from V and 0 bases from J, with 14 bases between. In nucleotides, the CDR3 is TGTGCCTGTGACACTGTGGGAGGCTTTTACACCGATAAACTCATCTTT. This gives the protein CACDTVGGFYTDKLIF.

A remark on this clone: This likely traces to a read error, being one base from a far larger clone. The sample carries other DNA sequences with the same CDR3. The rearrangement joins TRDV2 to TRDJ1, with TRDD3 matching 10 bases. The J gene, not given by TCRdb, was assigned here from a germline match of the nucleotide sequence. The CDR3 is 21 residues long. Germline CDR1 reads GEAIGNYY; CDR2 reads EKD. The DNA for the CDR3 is TGTGCCTGTGACACCATCCTCGTCGGGGGATACGCGATGGAGTACACCGACAAACTCATCTTT. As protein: CACDTILVGGYAMEYTDKLIF.

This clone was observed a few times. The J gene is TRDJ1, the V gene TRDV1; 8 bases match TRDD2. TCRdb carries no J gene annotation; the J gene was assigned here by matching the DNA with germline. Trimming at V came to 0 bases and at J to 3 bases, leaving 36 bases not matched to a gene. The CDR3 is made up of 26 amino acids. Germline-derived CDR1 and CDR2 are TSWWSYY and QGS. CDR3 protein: CALGELAPLPIGGYRIQNQRADKLIF. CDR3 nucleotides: TGTGCTCTTGGGGAACTGGCCCCCCTTCCTATCGGCGGGTATAGGATACAAAATCAACGGGCCGATAAACTCATCTTT.

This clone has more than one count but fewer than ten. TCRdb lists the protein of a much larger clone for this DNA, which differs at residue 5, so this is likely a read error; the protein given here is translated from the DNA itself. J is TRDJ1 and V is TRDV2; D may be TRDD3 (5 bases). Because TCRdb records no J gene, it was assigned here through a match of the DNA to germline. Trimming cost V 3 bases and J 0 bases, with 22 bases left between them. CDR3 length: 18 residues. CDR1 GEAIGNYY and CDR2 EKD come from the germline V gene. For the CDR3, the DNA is TGTGCCTGTGACCCCTTGTATTCCGAAGGGATTTACACCGATAAACTCATCTTT. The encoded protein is CACDPLYSEGIYTDKLIF.

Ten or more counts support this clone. This CDR3 is CACDTVLSEMFTGGPGDKLIF. CDR3 bases: TGTGCCTGTGACACCGTTCTGTCGGAGATGTTTACTGGGGGACCCGGGGATAAACTCATCTTT. The chain recombines TRDV2 with TRDJ1; 9 bases are shared with TRDD3. The CDR3 runs to 21 residues. V trimming: 0 bases; J trimming: 5 bases; junction bases outside the gene matches: 24. Germline lookup yields CDR1 GEAIGNYY and CDR2 EKD.

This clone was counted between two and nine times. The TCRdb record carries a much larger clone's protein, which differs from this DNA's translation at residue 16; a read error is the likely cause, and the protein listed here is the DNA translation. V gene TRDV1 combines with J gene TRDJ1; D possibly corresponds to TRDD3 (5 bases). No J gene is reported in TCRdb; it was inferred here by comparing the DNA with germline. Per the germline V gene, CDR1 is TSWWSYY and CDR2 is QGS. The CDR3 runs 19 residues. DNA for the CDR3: TGTGCTCTTGGGGAAACGTGGGGTCCCTCAGGGAAGTACACCGATGAACTCATCTTT. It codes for CALGETWGPSGKYTDELIF.

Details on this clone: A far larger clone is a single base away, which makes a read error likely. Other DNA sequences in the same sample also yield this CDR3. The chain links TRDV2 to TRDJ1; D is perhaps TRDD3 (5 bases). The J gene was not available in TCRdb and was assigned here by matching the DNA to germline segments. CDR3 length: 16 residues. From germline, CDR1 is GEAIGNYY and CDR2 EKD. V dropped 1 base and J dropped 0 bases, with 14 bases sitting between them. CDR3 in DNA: TGTGCCTGTGACACGCGGTGGGGAACCTACACCGATAAACTCATCTTT. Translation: CACDTRWGTYTDKLIF.

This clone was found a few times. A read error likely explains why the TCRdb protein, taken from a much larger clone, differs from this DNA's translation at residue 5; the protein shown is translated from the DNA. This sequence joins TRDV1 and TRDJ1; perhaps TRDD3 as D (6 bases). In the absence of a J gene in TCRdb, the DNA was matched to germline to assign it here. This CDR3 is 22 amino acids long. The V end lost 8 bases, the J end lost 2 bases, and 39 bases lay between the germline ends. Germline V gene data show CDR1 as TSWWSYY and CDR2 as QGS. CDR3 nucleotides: TGTGCTCTTAACGATTTAAGGGAGGCCTCCCGGAGCGGGGATGGAGGGACCGATAAACTCATCTTT. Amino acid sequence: CALNDLREASRSGDGGTDKLIF.

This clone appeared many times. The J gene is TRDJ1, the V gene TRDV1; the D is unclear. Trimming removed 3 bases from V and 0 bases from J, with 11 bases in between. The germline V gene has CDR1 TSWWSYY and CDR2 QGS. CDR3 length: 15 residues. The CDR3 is CALGDRFDHTDKLIF. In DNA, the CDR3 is TGTGCTCTTGGGGACCGGTTTGACCACACCGATAAACTCATCTTT.

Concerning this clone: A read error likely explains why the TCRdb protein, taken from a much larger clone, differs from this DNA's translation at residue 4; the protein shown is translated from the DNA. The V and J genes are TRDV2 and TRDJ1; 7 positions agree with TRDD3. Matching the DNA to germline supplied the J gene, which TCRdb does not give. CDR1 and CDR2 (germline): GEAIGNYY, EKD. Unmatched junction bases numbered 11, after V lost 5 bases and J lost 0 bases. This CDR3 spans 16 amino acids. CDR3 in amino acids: CACVTRWGTYTDKLIF. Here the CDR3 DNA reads TGTGCCTGTGTCACGCGGTGGGGGACCTACACCGATAAACTCATCTTT.

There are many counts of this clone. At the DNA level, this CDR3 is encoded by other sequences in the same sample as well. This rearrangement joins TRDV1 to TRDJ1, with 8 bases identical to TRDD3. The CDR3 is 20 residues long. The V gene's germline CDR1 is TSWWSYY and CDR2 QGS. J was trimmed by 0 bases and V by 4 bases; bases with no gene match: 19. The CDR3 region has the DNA TGTGCTCTTGGGGGGATTCTCCTCCCGGGATACGCCTCCTACACCGATAAACTCATCTTT. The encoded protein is CALGGILLPGYASYTDKLIF.

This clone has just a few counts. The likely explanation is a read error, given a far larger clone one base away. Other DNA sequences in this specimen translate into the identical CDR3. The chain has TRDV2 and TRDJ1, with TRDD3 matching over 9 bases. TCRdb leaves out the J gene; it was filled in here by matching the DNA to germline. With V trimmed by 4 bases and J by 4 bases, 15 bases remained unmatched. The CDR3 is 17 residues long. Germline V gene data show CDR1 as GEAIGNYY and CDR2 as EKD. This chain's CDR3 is CACDTIRRGYEGDKLIF. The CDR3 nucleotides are TGTGCCTGTGATACTATACGGCGGGGATACGAAGGCGATAAACTCATCTTT.

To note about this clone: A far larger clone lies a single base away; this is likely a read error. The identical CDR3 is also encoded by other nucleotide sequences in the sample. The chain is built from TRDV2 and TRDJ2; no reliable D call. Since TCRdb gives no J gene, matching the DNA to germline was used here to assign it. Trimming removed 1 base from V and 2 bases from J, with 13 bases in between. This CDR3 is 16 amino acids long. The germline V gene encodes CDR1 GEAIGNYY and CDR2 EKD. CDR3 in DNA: TGTGCCTGTGACACTTGGGACAGGCGGTTGACAGCACAACTCTTCTTT. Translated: CACDTWDRRLTAQLFF.

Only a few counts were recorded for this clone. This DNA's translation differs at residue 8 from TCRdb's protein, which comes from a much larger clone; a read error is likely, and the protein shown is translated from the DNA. The CDR3 loop reads CACDTVSRGSPFLYTDKLIF. CDR3 sequence (DNA): TGTGCCTGTGACACCGTGAGTAGGGGATCCCCCTTTCTCTACACCGATAAACTCATCTTT. The chain combines TRDV2 with TRDJ1; the D gene is possibly TRDD3 (6 bases). Since TCRdb gives no J gene, matching the DNA to germline was used here to assign it. The V gene's germline CDR1 is GEAIGNYY and CDR2 EKD. Between the trimmed V and J ends, which lost 0 bases and 0 bases, there was a span of 25 bases. The CDR3 is 20 residues long.

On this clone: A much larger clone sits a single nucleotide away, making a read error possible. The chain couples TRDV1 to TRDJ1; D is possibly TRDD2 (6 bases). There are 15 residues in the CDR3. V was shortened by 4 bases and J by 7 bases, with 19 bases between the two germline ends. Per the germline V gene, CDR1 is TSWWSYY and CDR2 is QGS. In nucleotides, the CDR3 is TGTGCTCTTGGGGGTGGCCTTCCCTCGAGATGTAAACTCATCTTT. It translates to CALGGGLPSRCKLIF.

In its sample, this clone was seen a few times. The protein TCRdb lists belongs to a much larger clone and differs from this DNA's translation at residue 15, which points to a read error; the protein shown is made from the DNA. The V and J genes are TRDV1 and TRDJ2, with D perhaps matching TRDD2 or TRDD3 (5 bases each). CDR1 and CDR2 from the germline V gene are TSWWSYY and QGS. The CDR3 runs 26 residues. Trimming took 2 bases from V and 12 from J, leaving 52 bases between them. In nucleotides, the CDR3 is TGTGCTCTTGGGGAAAAGCCCGCCGACGGGGCCTACCGACGACGGTTCGGGATCCGGGACAGTAGGGAACTCTTCTTT. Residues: CALGEKPADGAYRRRFGIRDSRELFF.

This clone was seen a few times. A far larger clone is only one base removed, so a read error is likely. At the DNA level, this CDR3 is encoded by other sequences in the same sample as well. CDR3 sequence (DNA): TGTGCCCTTGGGGAACAGGTTCCTACTATATCCGTTACAGCACAACTCTTCTTT. This gives the protein CALGEQVPTISVTAQLFF. The chain is built from TRDV1 and TRDJ2; the match to TRDD2 covers 7 bases. TCRdb lists no J gene, so it was determined here by aligning the DNA to germline. Looked up from germline, CDR1 is TSWWSYY and CDR2 is QGS. CDR3 size: 18 residues.

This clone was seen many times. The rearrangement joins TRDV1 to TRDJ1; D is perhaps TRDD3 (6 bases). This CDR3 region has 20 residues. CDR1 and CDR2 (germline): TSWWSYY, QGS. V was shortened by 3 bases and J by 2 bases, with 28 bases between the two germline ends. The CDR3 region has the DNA TGTGCTCTTGGGGATCCTCTAGGTAGCCTCCCCGTACTGGGAACCGATAAACTCATCTTT. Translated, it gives CALGDPLGSLPVLGTDKLIF.

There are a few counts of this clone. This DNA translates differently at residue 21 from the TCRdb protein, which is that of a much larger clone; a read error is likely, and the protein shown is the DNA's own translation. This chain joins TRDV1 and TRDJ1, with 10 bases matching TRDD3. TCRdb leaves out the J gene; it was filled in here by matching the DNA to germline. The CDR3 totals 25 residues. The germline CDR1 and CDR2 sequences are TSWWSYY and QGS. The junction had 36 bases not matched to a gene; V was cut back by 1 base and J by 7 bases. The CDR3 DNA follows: TGTGCTCTTGGGGAACCCGAGGTGTGGGTCCCTACTTTTCCAGTCCGCACTGGGGGATCCCCTAAACTCATCTTT. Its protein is CALGEPEVWVPTFPVRTGGSPKLIF.

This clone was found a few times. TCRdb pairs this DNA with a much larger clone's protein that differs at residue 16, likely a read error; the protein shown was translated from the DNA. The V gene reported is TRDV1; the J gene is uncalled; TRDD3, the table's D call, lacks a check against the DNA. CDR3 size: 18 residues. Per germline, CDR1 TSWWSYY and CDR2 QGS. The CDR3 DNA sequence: TGTGCTCTTGGGGAACGCTACAACTGGGGGATACGATCCGATAAACCCATCTTT. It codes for CALGERYNWGIRSDKPIF.

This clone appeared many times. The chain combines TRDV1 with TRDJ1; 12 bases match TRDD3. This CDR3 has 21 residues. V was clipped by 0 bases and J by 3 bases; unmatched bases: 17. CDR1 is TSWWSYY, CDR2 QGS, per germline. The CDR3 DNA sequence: TGTGCTCTTGGGGAACTCCCCCTTCCTACTGGGGGATACCAATGGGCCGATAAACTCATCTTT. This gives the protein CALGELPLPTGGYQWADKLIF.

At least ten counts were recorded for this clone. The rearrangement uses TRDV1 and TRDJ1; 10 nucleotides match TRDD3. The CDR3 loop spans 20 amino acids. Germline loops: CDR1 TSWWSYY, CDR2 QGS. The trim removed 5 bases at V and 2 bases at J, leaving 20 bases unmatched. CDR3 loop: CALGYRPLPSVLGDTDKLIF. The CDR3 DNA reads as TGTGCTCTTGGGTACCGCCCGCTTCCATCCGTACTGGGGGATACCGATAAACTCATCTTT.

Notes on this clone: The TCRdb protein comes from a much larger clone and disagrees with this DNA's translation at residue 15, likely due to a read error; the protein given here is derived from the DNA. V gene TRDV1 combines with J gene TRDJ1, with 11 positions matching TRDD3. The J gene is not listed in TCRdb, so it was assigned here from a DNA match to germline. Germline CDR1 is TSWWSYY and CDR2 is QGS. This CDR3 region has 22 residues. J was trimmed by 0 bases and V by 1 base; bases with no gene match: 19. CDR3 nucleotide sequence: TGTGCTCTTGGGGAACCTTCCTACGGTCTACTGGGGGATATTTACTACACCGATAAACTCATCTTT. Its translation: CALGEPSYGLLGDIYYTDKLIF.

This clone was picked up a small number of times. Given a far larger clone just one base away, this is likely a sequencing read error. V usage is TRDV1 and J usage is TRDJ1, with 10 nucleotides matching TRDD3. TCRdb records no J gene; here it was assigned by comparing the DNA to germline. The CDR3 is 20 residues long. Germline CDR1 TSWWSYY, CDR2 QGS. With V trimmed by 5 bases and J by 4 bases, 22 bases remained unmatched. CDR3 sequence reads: CALGNPQPIWGISGGDKLIF. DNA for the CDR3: TGTGCTCTTGGGAACCCCCAGCCTATCTGGGGGATATCGGGAGGCGATAAACTCATCTTT.

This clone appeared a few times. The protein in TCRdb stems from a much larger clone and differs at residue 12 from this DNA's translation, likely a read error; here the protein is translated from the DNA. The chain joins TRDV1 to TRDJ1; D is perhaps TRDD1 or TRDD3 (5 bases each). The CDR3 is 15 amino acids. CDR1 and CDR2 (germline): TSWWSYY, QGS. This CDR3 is CALGELEIRSDRLIF. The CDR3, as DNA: TGTGCTCTTGGGGAACTAGAAATCCGGTCGGATAGACTCATCTTT.

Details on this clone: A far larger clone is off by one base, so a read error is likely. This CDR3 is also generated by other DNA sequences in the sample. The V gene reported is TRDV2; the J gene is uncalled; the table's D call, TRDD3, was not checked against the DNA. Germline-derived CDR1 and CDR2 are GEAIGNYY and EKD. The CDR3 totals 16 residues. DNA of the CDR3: TGTGCCTGTGCGGCCGTGGGGGATAGGATATCCGATAAGCTCATCTTT. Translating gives CACAAVGDRISDKLIF.